These T cell receptor beta chains were read from a single sample in a study of blood T cell repertoires in COVID-19. Generated by immunoSEQ multiplex PCR, the TCRdb table keeps only in-frame clones and is missing some. Of about 180,000 clones listed, approximately 89% are singletons. The sequencing input was PBMCs or T cells enriched from blood (not recorded which). The receptors come from a man between 40 and 49 years old who had recovered from COVID-19. The CDR3 runs from the conserved cysteine through the conserved F or W. The order of the fields is CDR3 protein, V gene, J gene, D gene. The D gene is left open where the match is weak.

cdr3_aa: CASTSGTFISTEAFF
v_call: TRBV5-1
j_call: TRBJ1-1
d_call: .

cdr3_aa: CASSIGSLAGGSSYEQYF
v_call: TRBV19
j_call: TRBJ2-7
d_call: TRBD2

cdr3_aa: CASSPGTGVGTEAFF
v_call: TRBV18
j_call: TRBJ1-1
d_call: TRBD1

cdr3_aa: CASSLGHLSGNTIYF
v_call: TRBV28
j_call: TRBJ1-3
d_call: .

cdr3_aa: CASSYVASQETQYF
v_call: TRBV5-8
j_call: TRBJ2-5
d_call: .

cdr3_aa: CASLREGVAEAFF
v_call: TRBV6-5
j_call: TRBJ1-1
d_call: .

cdr3_aa: CASSSQGVNSPLHF
v_call: TRBV19
j_call: TRBJ1-6
d_call: TRBD1

cdr3_aa: CASSRERSYEQYF
v_call: TRBV7-8
j_call: TRBJ2-7
d_call: .

cdr3_aa: CAISRKIDQPQHF
v_call: TRBV10-3
j_call: TRBJ1-5
d_call: .

cdr3_aa: CASSSYNGELFF
v_call: TRBV7-3
j_call: TRBJ2-2
d_call: .

cdr3_aa: CASSPEVRSGEAFF
v_call: TRBV18
j_call: TRBJ1-1
d_call: .

cdr3_aa: CASSEALGARSPLHF
v_call: TRBV2
j_call: TRBJ1-6
d_call: .

cdr3_aa: CAWSSGTSTDTQYF
v_call: TRBV30
j_call: TRBJ2-3
d_call: .

cdr3_aa: CASSWGHGETQYF
v_call: TRBV27
j_call: TRBJ2-5
d_call: .

cdr3_aa: CASSEQGQGSNSPLHF
v_call: TRBV2
j_call: TRBJ1-6
d_call: .

cdr3_aa: CAWSVLGRNTEAFF
v_call: TRBV30
j_call: TRBJ1-1
d_call: .

cdr3_aa: CAWSGAGGYTGELFF
v_call: TRBV30
j_call: TRBJ2-2
d_call: TRBD1

cdr3_aa: CASSPLSSGSNEQFF
v_call: TRBV7-7
j_call: TRBJ2-1
d_call: TRBD2

cdr3_aa: CASRPGQYGYTF
v_call: TRBV2
j_call: TRBJ1-2
d_call: TRBD1

cdr3_aa: CASSRVASYEQYF
v_call: TRBV6-5
j_call: TRBJ2-7
d_call: .

cdr3_aa: CASSRGVNNQPQHF
v_call: TRBV19
j_call: TRBJ1-5
d_call: .

cdr3_aa: CASSPGGVGTEAFF
v_call: TRBV18
j_call: TRBJ1-1
d_call: .

cdr3_aa: CASSFQAINTEAFF
v_call: TRBV28
j_call: TRBJ1-1
d_call: .

cdr3_aa: CASSLGDRVNTIYF
v_call: TRBV7-9
j_call: TRBJ1-3
d_call: .

cdr3_aa: CASSSGGTGVKTQYF
v_call: TRBV5-1
j_call: TRBJ2-5
d_call: TRBD1

cdr3_aa: CATSTGEGYEKLFF
v_call: TRBV15
j_call: TRBJ1-4
d_call: .

cdr3_aa: CASSQRDSWTDIQYF
v_call: TRBV7-8
j_call: TRBJ2-4
d_call: TRBD1

cdr3_aa: CASSTIMGQPDEQFF
v_call: TRBV19
j_call: TRBJ2-1
d_call: TRBD1

cdr3_aa: CASSRDRSWGEAFF
v_call: TRBV5-4
j_call: TRBJ1-1
d_call: TRBD1

cdr3_aa: CASSLEQFTGSFF
v_call: TRBV7-9
j_call: TRBJ1-1
d_call: .

cdr3_aa: CASSLKNDRRGLQTDEQFF
v_call: TRBV28
j_call: TRBJ2-1
d_call: .

cdr3_aa: CASSSATGAGGPSYEQYF
v_call: TRBV27
j_call: TRBJ2-7
d_call: TRBD2

cdr3_aa: CASTGTGSHQPQHF
v_call: TRBV2
j_call: TRBJ1-5
d_call: TRBD1

cdr3_aa: CATTEGLNTEAFF
v_call: TRBV24-1
j_call: TRBJ1-1
d_call: .

cdr3_aa: CASSVQGSNYGYTF
v_call: TRBV27
j_call: TRBJ1-2
d_call: TRBD1

cdr3_aa: CASSITGGFGYTF
v_call: TRBV27
j_call: TRBJ1-2
d_call: TRBD1

cdr3_aa: CASSSVYEQYF
v_call: TRBV7-9
j_call: TRBJ2-7
d_call: .

cdr3_aa: CASSLFQGNYNEQFF
v_call: TRBV11-3
j_call: TRBJ2-1
d_call: .

cdr3_aa: CASRSTGNQPQHF
v_call: TRBV6-5
j_call: TRBJ1-5
d_call: .

cdr3_aa: CASSLDPGQAVTEAFF
v_call: TRBV5-1
j_call: TRBJ1-1
d_call: TRBD1

cdr3_aa: CASSQQGGANEKLFF
v_call: TRBV5-6
j_call: TRBJ1-4
d_call: TRBD1

cdr3_aa: CASSPATNQPQHF
v_call: TRBV3-1/TRBV3-2
j_call: TRBJ1-5
d_call: .

cdr3_aa: CASRAGQGMYTF
v_call: TRBV28
j_call: TRBJ1-2
d_call: TRBD1

cdr3_aa: CSASGGGYGYTF
v_call: TRBV20-1
j_call: TRBJ1-2
d_call: .

cdr3_aa: CASSQTVSGANVLTF
v_call: TRBV28
j_call: TRBJ2-6
d_call: .

cdr3_aa: CASSPTSPAFHEQFF
v_call: TRBV2
j_call: TRBJ2-1
d_call: .

cdr3_aa: CSVEVRDRPTF
v_call: TRBV29-1
j_call: TRBJ1-2
d_call: TRBD1

cdr3_aa: CASSPLPSGSGRYNEQFF
v_call: TRBV18
j_call: TRBJ2-1
d_call: TRBD2

cdr3_aa: CASSFLYGTGATGELFF
v_call: TRBV28
j_call: TRBJ2-2
d_call: TRBD1

cdr3_aa: CASSMLDYRAFATNEKLFF
v_call: TRBV19
j_call: TRBJ1-4
d_call: .

cdr3_aa: CAISGGQATYEQYF
v_call: TRBV10-3
j_call: TRBJ2-7
d_call: TRBD1

cdr3_aa: CARSAIRQGVGNEKLFF
v_call: TRBV25-1
j_call: TRBJ1-4
d_call: .

cdr3_aa: CASSLGRGRETQYF
v_call: TRBV27
j_call: TRBJ2-5
d_call: .

cdr3_aa: CASSIDGVLKEQYF
v_call: TRBV19
j_call: TRBJ2-7
d_call: .

cdr3_aa: CSVEEDTLGRNEKLFF
v_call: TRBV29-1
j_call: TRBJ1-4
d_call: .